This record covers a single T cell receptor (beta chain). A quantity of roughly 0.5 to 1 ug RNA underwent reverse transcription using random hexamers. An immunoSEQ multiplex PCR amplified TCR beta CDR3 over 54 Vbeta and 13 Jbeta. TCRdb re-analysed the immunoSEQ multiplex PCR reads in MiXCR, keeping a single row per CDR3 protein. The data contain approximately 270,000 distinct CDR3 sequences, around 95% of them seen just once; the ten biggest clones take up around 0.07%. This sample is drawn from a study of CD8 T cells in Susac syndrome. Sequencing of TCR beta was undertaken in CD8+ and CD4+ T cells derived from blood. CD8+ and CD4+ T cells were negatively isolated; TEMRA cells were FACS-enriched. This receptor was identified in a human donor with multiple sclerosis. Sample: CD4+ T cells from PBMCs.

Here the CDR3 reads CASSQVPGQPQHF. The CDR3 DNA reads as TGTGCCAGCAGCCAAGTTCCGGGTCAGCCCCAGCATTTT. The chain joins TRBV3-1 to TRBJ1-5; no definite D call. This CDR3 is built from 13 residues. Trimming pared 1 base from V and 6 bases from J, leaving 7 bases between. Germline V gives CDR1 LGHDT, CDR2 YNNKEL (reference sequence).